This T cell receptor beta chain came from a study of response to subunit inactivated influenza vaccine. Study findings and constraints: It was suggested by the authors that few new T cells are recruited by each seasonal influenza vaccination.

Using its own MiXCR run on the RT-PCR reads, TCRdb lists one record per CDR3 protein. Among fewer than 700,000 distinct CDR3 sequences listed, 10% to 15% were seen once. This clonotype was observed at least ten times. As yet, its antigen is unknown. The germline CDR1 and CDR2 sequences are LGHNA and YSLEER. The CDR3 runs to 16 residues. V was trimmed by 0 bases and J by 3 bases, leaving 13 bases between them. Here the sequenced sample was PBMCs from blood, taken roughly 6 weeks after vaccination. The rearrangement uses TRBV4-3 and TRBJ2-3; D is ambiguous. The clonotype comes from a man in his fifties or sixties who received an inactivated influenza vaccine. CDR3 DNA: TGCGCCAGCAGCCAAGATCAGATAGGCCCAACAGATACGCAGTATTTT. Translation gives CASSQDQIGPTDTQYF.